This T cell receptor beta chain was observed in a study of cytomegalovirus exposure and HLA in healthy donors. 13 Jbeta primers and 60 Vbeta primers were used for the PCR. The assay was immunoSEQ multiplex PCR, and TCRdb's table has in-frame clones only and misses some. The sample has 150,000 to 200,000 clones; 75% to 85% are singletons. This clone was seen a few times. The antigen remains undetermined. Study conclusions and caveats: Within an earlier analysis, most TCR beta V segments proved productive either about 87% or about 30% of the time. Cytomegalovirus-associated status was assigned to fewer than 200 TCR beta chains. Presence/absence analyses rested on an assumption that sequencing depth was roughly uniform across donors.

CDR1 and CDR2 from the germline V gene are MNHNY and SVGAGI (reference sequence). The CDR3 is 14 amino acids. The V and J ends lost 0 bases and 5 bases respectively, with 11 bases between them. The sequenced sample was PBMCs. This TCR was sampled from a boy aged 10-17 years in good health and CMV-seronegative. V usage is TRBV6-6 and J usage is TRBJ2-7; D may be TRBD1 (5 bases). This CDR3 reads CASSYSRTQHEQYF. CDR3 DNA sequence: TGTGCCAGCAGTTACTCGAGGACACAGCACGAGCAGTACTTC.